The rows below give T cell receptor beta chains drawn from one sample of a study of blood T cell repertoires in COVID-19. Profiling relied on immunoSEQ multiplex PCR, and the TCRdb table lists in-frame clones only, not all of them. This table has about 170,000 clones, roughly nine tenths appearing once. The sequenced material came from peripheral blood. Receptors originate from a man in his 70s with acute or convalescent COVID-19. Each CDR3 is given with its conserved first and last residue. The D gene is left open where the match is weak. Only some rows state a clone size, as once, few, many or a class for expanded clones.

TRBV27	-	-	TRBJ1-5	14	CASSLVRGDQPQHF	TGTGCCAGCAGTTTGGTGCGGGGGGATCAGCCCCAGCATTTT
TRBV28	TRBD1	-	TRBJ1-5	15	CASTVLRGRRQPQHF	TGTGCCAGCACCGTCCTCAGGGGGCGGCGTCAGCCCCAGCATTTT
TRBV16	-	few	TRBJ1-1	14	CASSSFSGIAEAFF	TGTGCCAGCAGCTCCTTCTCAGGGATCGCTGAAGCTTTCTTT
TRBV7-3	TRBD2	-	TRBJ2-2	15	CASSLEGLASGELFF	TGTGCCAGCAGCTTAGAGGGACTAGCGTCCGGGGAGCTGTTTTTT
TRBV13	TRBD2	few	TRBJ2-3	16	CASSSPRTSGGLSQYF	TGTGCCAGCAGCTCCCCACGTACTAGCGGGGGGCTCTCGCAGTATTTT
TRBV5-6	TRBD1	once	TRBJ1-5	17	CASSLSYQQGSNQPQHF	TGTGCCAGCAGCTTAAGTTACCAACAGGGGAGCAATCAGCCCCAGCATTTT
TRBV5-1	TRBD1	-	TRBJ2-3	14	CASNEDRGYDTQYF	TGCGCCAGCAATGAGGACAGGGGGTACGATACGCAGTATTTT
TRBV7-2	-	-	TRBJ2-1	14	CASSYQPGPNEQFF	TGTGCCAGCAGCTACCAGCCTGGGCCCAATGAGCAGTTCTTC
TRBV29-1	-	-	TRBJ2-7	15	CSVEMGDQGLNEQYF	TGCAGCGTTGAAATGGGCGATCAGGGTTTAAACGAGCAGTACTTC
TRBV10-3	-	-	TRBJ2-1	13	CATRVSGNNEQFF	TGTGCCACCCGAGTTTCGGGGAACAATGAGCAGTTCTTC
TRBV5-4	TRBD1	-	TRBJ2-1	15	CASSSQTGGYNEQFF	TGTGCCAGCAGCTCACAGACAGGGGGTTACAATGAGCAGTTCTTC
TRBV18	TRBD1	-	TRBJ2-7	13	CASSPSGGFEQYF	TGTGCCAGCTCACCCTCAGGGGGTTTCGAGCAGTACTTC
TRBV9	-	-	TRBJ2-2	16	CASSVYDGANTGELFF	TGTGCCAGCAGCGTATATGACGGGGCGAACACCGGGGAGCTGTTTTTT
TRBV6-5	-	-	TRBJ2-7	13	CATPPPGAYEQYF	TGTGCCACTCCTCCACCAGGGGCCTACGAGCAGTACTTC
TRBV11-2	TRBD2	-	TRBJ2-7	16	CASSFTTSGIPYEQYF	TGTGCCAGCAGCTTTACGACTAGCGGGATTCCCTACGAGCAGTACTTC
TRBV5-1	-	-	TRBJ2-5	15	CASSLGAGVEETQYF	TGCGCCAGCAGCTTGGGCGCCGGGGTTGAAGAGACCCAGTACTTC
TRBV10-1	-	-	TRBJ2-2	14	CASRGQLNTGELFF	TGCGCCAGCAGAGGACAGCTTAACACCGGGGAGCTGTTTTTT
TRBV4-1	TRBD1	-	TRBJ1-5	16	CASSLTRTGGEQPQHF	TGCGCCAGCAGCCTAACCCGGACAGGGGGCGAACAGCCCCAGCATTTT
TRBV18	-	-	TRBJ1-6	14	CASSPRREGSPLHF	TGTGCCAGCTCACCACGGAGGGAAGGGTCACCCCTCCACTTT
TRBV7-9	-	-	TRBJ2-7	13	CASSLDNNYEQYF	TGTGCCAGCAGCTTGGACAATAACTACGAGCAGTACTTC
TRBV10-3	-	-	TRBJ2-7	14	CAISAQGESYEQYF	TGTGCCATCAGTGCACAGGGCGAATCCTACGAGCAGTACTTC
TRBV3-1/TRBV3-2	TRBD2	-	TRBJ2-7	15	CASSLSPAGGPEQYF	TGTGCCAGCAGCCTTTCCCCAGCGGGAGGGCCTGAGCAGTACTTC
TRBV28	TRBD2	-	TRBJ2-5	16	CASRYGTSARRETQYF	TGTGCCAGCAGGTACGGGACTAGCGCCCGGCGGGAGACCCAGTACTTC
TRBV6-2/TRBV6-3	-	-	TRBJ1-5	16	CASSYRRVESGQPQHF	TGTGCCAGCAGTTACCGTCGGGTCGAGTCAGGGCAGCCCCAGCATTTT
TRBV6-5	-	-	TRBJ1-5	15	CASSYTYSGNQPQHF	TGTGCCAGCAGTTACACCTACTCAGGAAATCAGCCCCAGCATTTT
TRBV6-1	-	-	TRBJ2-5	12	CATWRGVETQYF	TGTGCCACCTGGAGGGGCGTGGAGACCCAGTACTTC
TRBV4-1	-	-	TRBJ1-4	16	CASSQGPPGGDEKLFF	TGCGCCAGCAGCCAAGGCCCACCGGGGGGAGATGAAAAACTGTTTTTT
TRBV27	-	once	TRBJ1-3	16	CASSLGVGLSGNTIYF	TGTGCCAGCAGTTTGGGTGTGGGCCTCTCTGGAAACACCATATATTTT
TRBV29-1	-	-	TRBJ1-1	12	CSVGRSALGAFF	TGCAGCGTTGGCAGGTCGGCCCTTGGGGCTTTCTTT
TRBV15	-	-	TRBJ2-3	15	CATSRGAGRGDTQYF	TGTGCCACCAGCAGAGGGGCGGGACGGGGAGATACGCAGTATTTT
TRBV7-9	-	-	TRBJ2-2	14	CASSFGRNTGELFF	TGTGCCAGCAGCTTTGGCCGAAACACCGGGGAGCTGTTTTTT
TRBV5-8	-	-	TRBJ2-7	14	CASSFQGLNYEQYF	TGTGCCAGCAGCTTCCAGGGATTGAACTACGAGCAGTACTTC
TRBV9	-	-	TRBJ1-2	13	CASSVAPGNGYTF	TGTGCCAGCAGCGTAGCTCCGGGGAATGGCTACACCTTC
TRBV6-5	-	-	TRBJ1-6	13	CASSWGRASPLHF	TGTGCCAGCAGTTGGGGCAGGGCTTCACCCCTCCACTTT
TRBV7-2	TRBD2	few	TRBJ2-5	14	CASSFNGGKETQYF	TGTGCCAGCAGCTTCAACGGGGGGAAGGAGACCCAGTACTTC
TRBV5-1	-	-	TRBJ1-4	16	CASSGGGGATNEKLFF	TGCGCCAGCAGCGGCGGCGGAGGCGCAACTAATGAAAAACTGTTTTTT
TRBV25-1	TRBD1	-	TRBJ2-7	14	CATQPTGGADQQYF	TGTGCCACTCAGCCGACAGGGGGCGCAGATCAGCAGTACTTC
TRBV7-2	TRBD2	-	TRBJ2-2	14	CAGGRGPFTGELFF	TGTGCCGGCGGGAGGGGACCTTTCACCGGGGAGCTGTTTTTT
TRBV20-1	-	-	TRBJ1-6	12	CSASRSGGPLHF	TGCAGTGCTAGTCGTTCGGGGGGACCCCTCCACTTT
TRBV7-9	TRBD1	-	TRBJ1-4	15	CASSGRDSPISGLFF	TGTGCCAGCAGCGGACGGGACAGTCCTATCTCTGGACTGTTTTTT
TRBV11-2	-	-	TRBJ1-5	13	CASSQLGSQPQHF	TGTGCCAGCAGTCAGTTGGGGAGTCAGCCCCAGCATTTT
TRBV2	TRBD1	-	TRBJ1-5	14	CASTGQGAGQPQHF	TGTGCCAGCACCGGACAGGGGGCAGGTCAGCCCCAGCATTTT
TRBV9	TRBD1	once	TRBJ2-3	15	CASSAGQGATDTQYF	TGTGCCAGCAGTGCGGGACAGGGGGCTACAGATACGCAGTATTTT
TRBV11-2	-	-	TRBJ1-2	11	CASSPGSGYTF	TGTGCCAGCAGTCCTGGGAGCGGCTACACCTTC
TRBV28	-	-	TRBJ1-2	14	CASSLGGRWEGYTF	TGTGCCAGCAGTCTTGGGGGCCGCTGGGAGGGCTACACCTTC
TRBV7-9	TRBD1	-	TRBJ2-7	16	CASSLMLTGGSYEQYF	TGTGCCAGCAGCTTAATGTTAACAGGGGGTTCCTACGAGCAGTACTTC
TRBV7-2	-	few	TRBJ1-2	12	CASGVANYGYTF	TGTGCATCGGGGGTAGCTAACTATGGCTACACCTTC
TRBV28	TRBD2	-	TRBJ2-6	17	CASEPGGEKAGANVLTF	TGTGCCAGTGAACCTGGGGGGGAAAAGGCTGGGGCCAACGTCCTGACTTTC
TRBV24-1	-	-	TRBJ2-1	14	CATSDFAGYNEQFF	TGTGCCACCAGTGATTTCGCGGGCTACAATGAGCAGTTCTTC
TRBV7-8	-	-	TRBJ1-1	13	CASSLERVSGAFF	TGTGCCAGCAGCTTAGAAAGGGTAAGCGGCGCTTTCTTT
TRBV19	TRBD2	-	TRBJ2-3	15	CASRRTSASTDTQYF	TGTGCCAGTAGAAGGACTAGCGCATCCACAGATACGCAGTATTTT
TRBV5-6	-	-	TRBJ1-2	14	CASGEAGFDYGYTF	TGTGCCAGCGGGGAGGCAGGGTTTGACTATGGCTACACCTTC
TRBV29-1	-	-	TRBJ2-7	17	CSVEASGLNRLKDEQYF	TGCAGCGTTGAAGCCTCCGGGCTAAACAGGTTGAAGGACGAGCAGTACTTC
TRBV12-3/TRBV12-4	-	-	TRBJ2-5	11	CASSGGETQYF	TGTGCCAGCAGTGGCGGAGAGACCCAGTACTTC
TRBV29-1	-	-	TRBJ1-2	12	CSGTADFYGYTF	TGCAGCGGGACAGCGGACTTCTATGGCTACACCTTC
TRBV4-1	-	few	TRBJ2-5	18	CASSQDLGGGGGRETQYF	TGCGCCAGCAGCCAAGACCTCGGAGGTGGGGGGGGGCGCGAGACCCAGTACTTC
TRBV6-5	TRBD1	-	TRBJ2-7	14	CASSRQGRSYEQYF	TGTGCCAGCAGTAGACAGGGAAGGTCTTACGAGCAGTACTTC
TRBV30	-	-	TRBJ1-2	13	CAWSPGRYYGYTF	TGTGCCTGGAGTCCAGGGCGATACTATGGCTACACCTTC
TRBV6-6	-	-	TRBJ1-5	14	CASSIYRVNQPQHF	TGTGCCAGCAGTATTTACAGGGTTAATCAGCCCCAGCATTTT